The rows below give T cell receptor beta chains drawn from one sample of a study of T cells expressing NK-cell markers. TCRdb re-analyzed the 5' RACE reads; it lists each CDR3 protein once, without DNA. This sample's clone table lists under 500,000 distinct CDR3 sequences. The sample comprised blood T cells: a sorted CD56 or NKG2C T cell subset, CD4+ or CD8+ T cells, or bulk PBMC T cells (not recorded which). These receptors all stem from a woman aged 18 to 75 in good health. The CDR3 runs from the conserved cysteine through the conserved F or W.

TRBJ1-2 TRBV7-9 CASSSNTGGAGGYTF
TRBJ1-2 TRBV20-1 CSAREGNRGFDGYTF
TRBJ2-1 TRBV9 CASSVTPLGGSYNEQFF
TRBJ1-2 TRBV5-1 CASSLSPWTAERYGYTF
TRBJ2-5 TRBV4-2 CASSQDWKQWETQYF
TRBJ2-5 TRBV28 CATSLSWKTQYF
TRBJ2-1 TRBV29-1 CSVARTDTNEQFF
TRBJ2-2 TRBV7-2 CASSRTGNTGELFF
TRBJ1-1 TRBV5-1 CASGLPGGAEAFF
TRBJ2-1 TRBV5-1 CASSLPSGSDEQFF
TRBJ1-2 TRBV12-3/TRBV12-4 CASKRERVSGYGYTF